The clone carrying this TCR beta chain turned up a few times. From RNA, the CDR3 regions of TCR beta chains were amplified and sequenced. An initial RT-PCR round employing HTBI primers preceded a second-round multiplex PCR. One entry per CDR3 protein, called by TCRdb with MiXCR from the multiplex PCR reads. There are about 390,000 distinct CDR3 sequences in the sample; about 18% occur only once, and roughly 2.4% lies in the top ten. The data are from a study of Graves' ophthalmopathy and Graves' hyperthyroidism. Looked up from germline, CDR1 is MDHEN and CDR2 is SYDVKM. The length of the CDR3 is 13 residues. V was trimmed by 6 bases and J by 9 bases, leaving 17 bases between them.

V and J are TRBV28 and TRBJ1-1; no reliable D call. Sequenced: peripheral blood. The receptor was isolated from an adult woman with stable Graves' hyperthyroidism. The CDR3 is CASSPLTSMKAFF. CDR3 in DNA: TGTGCCAGCAGCCCGCTGACCAGCATGAAAGCTTTCTTT.